Following are 2 T cell receptor beta chains from one sample sequenced in a study of PD-L1 blockade in urothelial cancer (TCRdb year 2017). Receptor libraries were prepared by the immunoSEQ multiplex PCR assay. TCRdb obtained this table from immuneACCESS and retained in-frame rearrangements with V and J assigned. These tables miss some clones; where compared with another copy, unresolved V genes account for less than half of the shortfall, and the remainder is unexplained. In all, the sample holds 65,000 to 80,000 clones, and 80% to 90% of those were seen once. The ten largest clones take up approximately 5% of the sample. The sample was PBMCs, taken around atezolizumab (anti-PD-L1) treatment. The receptors stem from a man between 65 and 80 years old with urothelial cancer.

The gene calls are TRBV28 and TRBJ1-1; tentative D call: TRBD1 (5 bases). Germline CDR1 is MDHEN and CDR2 is SYDVKM. This CDR3 comprises 14 residues. V was cut by 4 bases and J by 4 bases, with 13 bases left in between. The CDR3 reads CASSSLRGVTEAFF. The CDR3 coding sequence is TGTGCCAGCAGTTCTCTCCGGGGGGTCACTGAAGCTTTCTTT. The whole variable domain, filled in from reference TRBV28 and TRBJ1-1, reads DVKVTQSSRYLVKRTGEKVFLECVQDMDHENMFWYRQDPGLGLRLIYFSYDVKMKEKGDIPEGYSVSREKKERFSLILESASTNQTSMYLCASSSLRGVTEAFFGQGTRLTVV.

V usage is TRBV5-1 and J usage is TRBJ2-7, with 7 positions matching TRBD1. Germline V gives CDR1 SGHRS, CDR2 YFSETQ. This CDR3 is 14 amino acids long. V shed 4 bases, J shed 7 bases, and the junction held 11 bases outside the gene matches. CDR3 loop: CASSLGQQSSEQYF. The CDR3 DNA is TGCGCCAGCAGCCTGGGACAGCAGTCTAGTGAGCAGTACTTC.